A single sample gave rise to the 20 T cell receptor beta chains below, sequenced in a study of CD8 T cells in ankylosing spondylitis. Findings and caveats of the study: What appeared characteristic of ankylosing spondylitis blood was a TCR beta motif of fewer than ten highly homologous variants.

Which antigens these TCRs recognize remains unknown. TCRdb ran MiXCR on the 5' RACE reads and lists one entry per CDR3 protein. This sample carries hundreds of thousands of distinct CDR3 sequences, 20% to 30% of them seen once, and the ten largest clones take under 0.9%. Sample: blood, either unsorted or a sorted T cell fraction (not recorded which). The receptors were sampled from a male donor with ankylosing spondylitis.

This clonotype has only a few counts. The CDR3: CASSLETVTGELFF. The CDR3 DNA reads TGCGCCAGCAGCTTGGAGACTGTGACCGGGGAGCTGTTTTTT. The V and J genes are TRBV5-1 and TRBJ2-2; D remains ambiguous. V lost 0 bases and J lost 5, with 8 bases in between. Germline assignment: CDR1 SGHRS and CDR2 YFSETQ. The CDR3 runs to 14 residues.

This clonotype was recorded a few times. This chain uses TRBV4-2 with TRBJ2-1, with 11 nucleotides matching TRBD2. Germline trimming cut 3 bases from V and 4 bases from J; bases unmatched to any gene: 8. This CDR3 region has 17 residues. The germline gives CDR1 LGHNA, CDR2 YNFKEQ. The CDR3 sequence is CASSQHDTSGGYNEQFF. The CDR3 DNA reads TGTGCCAGCAGCCAGCACGACACTAGCGGGGGTTACAATGAGCAGTTCTTC.

CDR3 sequence: CASSPLATGNEQFF. The CDR3 coding sequence is TGTGCCAGTAGTCCTCTAGCGACGGGCAATGAGCAGTTCTTC. The J gene is TRBJ2-1, the V gene TRBV19; D may be TRBD2 (6 bases). The germline CDR1 and CDR2 sequences are LNHDA and SQIVND (reference sequence). Trimming took off 5 bases at V and 6 bases at J, with 14 bases between the two ends. CDR3 length equals 14 residues.

There are a few counts of this clonotype. CDR3 amino acids: CASSPDRGYGTDTQYF. Written as DNA, the CDR3 is TGTGCCAGCAGCCCTGACAGGGGCTACGGCACAGATACGCAGTATTTT. The chain recombines TRBV3-1 with TRBJ2-3; 8 positions agree with TRBD1. Germline V gene data show CDR1 as LGHDT and CDR2 as YNNKEL (reference sequence). The CDR3 consists of 16 residues. With 4 bases clipped from V and 1 base from J, the junction kept 7 bases outside the gene matches.

The chain uses TRBV7-2 and TRBJ2-3, with D tentatively TRBD2 (7 bases). The CDR3 runs 15 residues. CDR1 is SGHTA and CDR2 is FQGNSA in the germline V gene. V was shortened by 7 bases and J by 2 bases, with 16 bases between the two germline ends. CDR3 residues: CASTWGGIPTDTQYF. CDR3 bases: TGTGCCAGCACCTGGGGGGGCATCCCCACAGATACGCAGTATTTT.

The chain uses TRBV5-1 and TRBJ1-2; the D gene is possibly TRBD1 (5 bases). The CDR3 is 15 residues long. V lost 3 bases to trimming and J lost 2 bases, with 14 bases between them. Germline assignment: CDR1 SGHRS and CDR2 YFSETQ. The CDR3 region is CASSSAGTENYGYTF. CDR3 nucleotides: TGCGCCAGCAGCTCGGCCGGGACGGAGAACTATGGCTACACCTTC.

The genes are TRBV10-3 and TRBJ1-1, with 8 bases identical to TRBD1. V was clipped by 4 bases and J by 5 bases; unmatched bases: 18. CDR1 and CDR2 (germline): ENHRY, SYGVKD. This CDR3 region has 18 residues. The CDR3 reads CAISAVSGQAFGGTEAFF. The DNA of the CDR3 is TGTGCCATCAGTGCGGTCTCGGGACAGGCCTTCGGGGGGACTGAAGCTTTCTTT.

The chain has TRBV4-1 and TRBJ1-2; TRBD1 aligns across 7 bases. There are 16 residues in the CDR3. The germline V gene encodes CDR1 MGHRA and CDR2 YSYEKL. V shed 3 bases, J shed 8 bases, and the junction held 15 bases outside the gene matches. Here the CDR3 DNA reads TGCGCCAGCAGCCAGCCATTCGGGACAGTGGAGGCAGGCTACACCTTC. Amino acids: CASSQPFGTVEAGYTF.

The chain uses TRBV14 and TRBJ2-7; the D gene is possibly TRBD2 (6 bases). The germline V gene encodes CDR1 SGHDN and CDR2 FVKESK. Trimming removed 1 base from V and 2 bases from J, with 12 bases in between. The CDR3 totals 15 residues. CDR3 residues: CASSQVGGKTYEQYV. CDR3 sequence (DNA): TGTGCCAGCAGCCAAGTTGGAGGGAAGACCTACGAGCAGTACGTC.

V and J are TRBV20-1 and TRBJ2-3; TRBD2 matches 12 bases. Per germline, CDR1 DFQATT and CDR2 SNEGSKA (reference sequence). V shed 0 bases, J shed 5 bases, and the junction held 9 bases outside the gene matches. The CDR3 consists of 17 residues. Written as DNA, the CDR3 is TGCAGTGCTAGAGATCCGCGGACTAGCGGGACGTTAGATACGCAGTATTTT. As protein: CSARDPRTSGTLDTQYF.

This clonotype showed up many times. The V gene is TRBV20-1, the J gene TRBJ2-7; no firm D call. Trimming left V 6 bases short and J 7 bases short, with 7 bases between. The germline V gene encodes CDR1 DFQATT and CDR2 SNEGSKA (reference sequence). This CDR3 comprises 9 residues. In DNA, the CDR3 is TGCAGTGCGTATAAGGAGCAGTACTTC. Its translation is CSAYKEQYF.

The chain links TRBV3-1 to TRBJ2-2, with TRBD2 identical over 14 bases. The CDR3 runs 17 residues. Losses at the gene ends were 1 base for V and 4 bases for J; bases not matched to a gene: 2. Germline CDR1 LGHDT, CDR2 YNNKEL (reference sequence). The CDR3 loop is CASSQAGTSGSTGELFF. The CDR3 nucleotides read TGTGCCAGCAGCCAAGCCGGGACTAGCGGGAGCACCGGGGAGCTGTTTTTT. Based on the CDR3 plus reference TRBV3-1 and TRBJ2-2, the full variable domain is DTAVSQTPKYLVTQMGNDKSIKCEQNLGHDTMYWYKQDSKKFLKIMFSYNNKELIINETVPNRFSPKSPDKAHLNLHINSLELGDSAVYFCASSQAGTSGSTGELFFGEGSRLTVL.

The chain couples TRBV6-1 to TRBJ2-1, with a possible D match to TRBD2 (6 bases). The ends were cut back, 8 bases at V and 4 bases at J, with 9 bases in the middle. Germline CDR1 MNHNS, CDR2 SASEGT. This CDR3 contains 12 residues. The CDR3 loop reads CASYGTYNEQFF. In nucleotides, the CDR3 is TGTGCCAGCTACGGGACTTACAATGAGCAGTTCTTC.

This clonotype was observed a few times. The chain is built from TRBV11-1 and TRBJ1-3; D gene unclear. The CDR3 extends over 18 amino acids. Looked up from germline, CDR1 is SGHAT and CDR2 is FQDESV (reference sequence). Trimming cost V 5 bases and J 0 bases, with 20 bases left between them. CDR3 protein: CASSTSPSGAHSGNTIYF. Here the CDR3 DNA reads TGTGCCAGCAGCACTAGCCCCTCCGGCGCTCACTCTGGAAACACCATATATTTT.

J is TRBJ1-1 and V is TRBV5-1, with D uncertain. CDR3 length: 16 amino acids. Trimming cost V 0 bases and J 0 bases, with 12 bases left between them. The germline CDR1 and CDR2 sequences are SGHRS and YFSETQ. CDR3 nucleotides: TGCGCCAGCAGCTTGGAATCCAGCCTCATGAACACTGAAGCTTTCTTT. Its translation: CASSLESSLMNTEAFF. Using reference TRBV5-1 and TRBJ1-1 for the parts outside the CDR3, the full variable domain is KAGVTQTPRYLIKTRGQQVTLSCSPISGHRSVSWYQQTPGQGLQFLFEYFSETQRNKGNFPGRFSGRQFSNSRSEMNVSTLELGDSALYLCASSLESSLMNTEAFFGQGTRLTVV.

This chain joins TRBV5-1 and TRBJ2-2; no reliable D call. Germline V gene lookup returns CDR1 SGHRS and CDR2 YFSETQ. The CDR3 is 14 residues long. Trimming removed 4 bases from V and 2 bases from J, with 9 bases in between. In nucleotides, the CDR3 is TGCGCCAGCAGCCGACTGGGTAACACCGGGGAGCTGTTTTTT. Its protein is CASSRLGNTGELFF.

This clonotype has just a few counts. The chain joins TRBV27 to TRBJ2-7, with 7 bases that match TRBD1. Germline CDR1 and CDR2: MNHEY and SMNVEV (reference sequence). Trimming cost V 9 bases and J 0 bases; bases outside gene matches: 8. The CDR3 totals 14 residues. The CDR3 is CASALRQGSYEQYF. CDR3 sequence (DNA): TGTGCCAGTGCTTTGAGACAGGGCTCCTACGAGCAGTACTTC.

The rearrangement uses TRBV19 and TRBJ1-5, with TRBD1 as a possible D gene (6 bases). Germline V lookup: CDR1 LNHDA, CDR2 SQIVND (reference sequence). The CDR3 loop spans 14 amino acids. Trimming cost V 7 bases and J 5 bases, with 15 bases left between them. CDR3: CASTPGGAHQPQHF. The CDR3 DNA sequence: TGTGCCAGTACCCCGGGGGGGGCCCATCAGCCCCAGCATTTT.

The chain has TRBV7-2 and TRBJ2-1, with TRBD2 as a possible D gene (6 bases). CDR3 size: 14 residues. Germline-derived CDR1 and CDR2 are SGHTA and FQGNSA. Deletions cut 3 bases from V and 8 bases from J, with 14 bases between. The CDR3 nucleotides read TGTGCCAGCAGCTTCTCCACTAGCTCGGATGAGCAGTTCTTC. Protein product: CASSFSTSSDEQFF.

This clonotype appeared many times. This sequence joins TRBV5-1 and TRBJ2-1, with TRBD2 matching over 13 bases. After removal of 3 bases from V and 3 bases from J, the junction contained 3 bases not matched to a gene. The CDR3 totals 16 residues. Per germline, CDR1 SGHRS and CDR2 YFSETQ. The CDR3 DNA reads TGCGCCAGCAGCTCCGGACTAGCGGGAGTCTACAATGAGCAGTTCTTC. This codes for CASSSGLAGVYNEQFF.